This T cell receptor (beta chain) appears in the sequencing data of a study of blood T cell repertoires in COVID-19. Whole-study context: Italy, Spain and the United States were the sources of the convalescent and acute COVID-19 samples. T cells, B-cell-depleted T cells, or PBMCs supplied cDNA or gDNA.

Original processing methods: Nucleated cell counts were estimated from reference gene primer amplification. Sequencing was performed with immunoSEQ multiplex PCR; in TCRdb, only in-frame clones are kept and a portion is missing. Clone size and V and J calls were adopted from that table, with D and trimming inferred from the DNA. The top ten clones hold 3% of a sample with about 250,000 clones, around nine tenths of them seen once. This clonotype was sampled from a man younger than 35 with active or convalescent COVID-19. Sequencing was carried out using peripheral blood.

Here the CDR3 DNA reads TGTGCCAGCAGCCTTGGGGCGTACACAGATACGCAGTATTTT. It yields the protein CASSLGAYTDTQYF. The V and J genes are TRBV7-3 and TRBJ2-3, with a possible D match to TRBD1 (5 bases). Germline V CDR1 and CDR2: SGHTA, FQGTGA. Trimming shortened V by 5 bases and J by 2 bases, and 11 bases separated the two germline ends. The CDR3 has 14 amino acids.